This entry features one T cell receptor beta chain sequence. In the original workflow: From reference gene primer amplification, estimates of nucleated cell counts were derived. The method was immunoSEQ multiplex PCR; TCRdb's version includes in-frame clones alone and lacks a portion of them. The DNA gave D and trimming, while V, J and clone size come from that table. The repertoire holds a few hundred thousand clones, with approximately 85% as singletons. The source of the sample is a study of blood T cell repertoires in COVID-19. Germline-derived CDR1 and CDR2 are MNHEY and SVGAGI. Losses at the gene ends were 7 bases for V and 8 bases for J; bases not matched to a gene: 4. The CDR3 length is 12 residues.

The TCR originated in a man aged 45-65 years who had recovered from COVID-19. The chain employs TRBV6-5 and TRBJ1-4; 7 bases are a match to TRBD1. Sequenced input: peripheral blood. The CDR3 spells CASTGQREKLFF. CDR3 DNA sequence: TGTGCCAGCACGGGACAGCGGGAAAAACTGTTTTTT.